This T cell receptor beta chain was documented in a study of tumor and adjacent non-tumor tissue in lung cancer. As for the study in general: Each sample yielded a few million productive TCRbeta reads on average.

In regard to this clonotype: The junction shows a germline mismatch at one end, possibly a read error.

A modified ARM-PCR protocol with three rounds of nested PCR amplified TCRbeta. Via MiXCR, TCRdb re-called the multiplex PCR reads, giving one row per CDR3 protein. Here the sample spans 120,000 or so distinct CDR3 sequences, under 90% being singletons. The CDR3 covers 10 residues. CDR1 and CDR2 (germline): MNHNY, SVGAGI (reference sequence). This sample's RNA came from whole unsorted tissue. The rearrangement joins TRBV6-6 to TRBJ2-1; D not certain. The source is a man aged 65 to 79 with non-small cell lung cancer. The sequenced sample consisted of lung tumor tissue. The CDR3 is CASVTYEHFF. The CDR3, as DNA: TGTGCCAGCGTTACCTATGAGCACTTCTTC.